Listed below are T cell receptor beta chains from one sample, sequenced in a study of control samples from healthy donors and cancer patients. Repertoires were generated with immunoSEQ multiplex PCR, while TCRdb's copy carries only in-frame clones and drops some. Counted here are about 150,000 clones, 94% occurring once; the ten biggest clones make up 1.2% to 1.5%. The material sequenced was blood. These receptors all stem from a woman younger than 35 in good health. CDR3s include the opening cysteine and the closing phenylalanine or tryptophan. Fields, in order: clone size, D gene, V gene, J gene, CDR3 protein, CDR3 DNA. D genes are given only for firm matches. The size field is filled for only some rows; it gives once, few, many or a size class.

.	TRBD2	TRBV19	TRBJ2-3	CASRNLAGGPNTQYF	TGTGCCAGTAGAAATCTAGCGGGGGGGCCAAATACGCAGTATTTT
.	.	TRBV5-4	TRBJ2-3	CASSLAGLTDTQYF	TGTGCCAGCAGCTTGGCGGGGCTAACAGATACGCAGTATTTT
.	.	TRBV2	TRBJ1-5	CASSIDSEQPQHF	TGTGCCAGCAGTATAGACAGCGAACAGCCCCAGCATTTT
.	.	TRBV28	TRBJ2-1	CASSLVEGRDTSYNEQFF	TGTGCCAGCAGTTTGGTTGAGGGTCGGGACACCTCCTACAATGAGCAGTTCTTC
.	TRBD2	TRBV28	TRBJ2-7	CASSTHWTSVRSSYEQYF	TGTGCCAGCAGCACTCACTGGACTAGCGTTAGGAGCTCCTACGAGCAGTACTTC
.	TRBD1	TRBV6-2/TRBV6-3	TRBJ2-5	CASSSGQGREETQYF	TGTGCCAGCAGTTCCGGACAGGGGAGGGAAGAGACCCAGTACTTC
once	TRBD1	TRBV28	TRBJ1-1	CASSLSRTGYTEAFF	TGTGCCAGCAGTTTATCCCGGACAGGGTACACTGAAGCTTTCTTT
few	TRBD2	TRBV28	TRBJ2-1	CASSYSGRRYNEQFF	TGTGCCAGCAGTTATAGCGGGAGGAGGTACAATGAGCAGTTCTTC
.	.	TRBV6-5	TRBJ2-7	CASKDGSYEQYF	TGTGCCAGCAAGGACGGTTCCTACGAGCAGTACTTC
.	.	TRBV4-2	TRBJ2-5	CASSQALGDGTQYF	TGTGCCAGCAGCCAGGCTTTGGGGGATGGGACCCAGTACTTC
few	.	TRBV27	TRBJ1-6	CASSPYNNSPLHF	TGTGCCAGCAGCCCCTATAATAATTCACCCCTCCACTTT
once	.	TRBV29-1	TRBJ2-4	CSVLAKNIQYF	TGCAGCGTGTTGGCCAAAAACATTCAGTACTTC
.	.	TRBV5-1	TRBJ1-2	CASSARFGPSNYGYTF	TGCGCCAGCAGCGCCCGGTTCGGCCCCTCTAACTATGGCTACACCTTC
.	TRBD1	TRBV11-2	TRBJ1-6	CASSADGTGNSPLHF	TGTGCCAGCAGCGCCGATGGGACAGGGAATTCACCCCTCCACTTT
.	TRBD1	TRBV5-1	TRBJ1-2	CASSLEVTGEGYTF	TGCGCCAGCAGCTTGGAAGTTACAGGGGAAGGCTACACCTTC
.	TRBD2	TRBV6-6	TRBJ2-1	CASSYGLGEQFF	TGTGCCAGCAGTTACGGACTAGGTGAGCAGTTCTTC